The 14 T cell receptor beta chains presented below share a single source sample, sequenced in a study of T cell clonality in common variable immunodeficiency. Only in-frame clones appear in the TCRdb table, and some are missing; sequencing was by immunoSEQ multiplex PCR. The counts give approximately 81,000 clones, none of them seen only once; around 0.8% is held by the top ten. Sequences were obtained from peripheral blood mononuclear cells. The receptors originated from a person aged 18 to 75 in good health.

A word on this clone: The CDR3 end lies 3 residues beyond the end of the read and is filled in from the germline J gene. This rearrangement joins TRBV11-2 to TRBJ1-1, with D possibly TRBD1 on 5 matching bases. The CDR3 is 14 residues long. Germline CDR1 is SGHAT and CDR2 is FQNNGV. V shed 5 bases and J shed 4 bases, with 14 bases lying between them. The part of the CDR3 DNA that was read is TGTGCCAGCAGCCAGGGCCTAGAACTCACTGAA. The encoded protein is CASSQGLELTE. The entire CDR3 sequence reads CASSQGLELTEAFF.

This clone has ten or more counts. The observed sequence ends 3 residues before the CDR3 terminus, with the missing tail filled in from the germline J gene. The chain has TRBV7-8 and TRBJ1-6; D is unresolved. Germline V gene lookup returns CDR1 SGHVS and CDR2 FQNEAQ. Trimming left V 5 bases short and J 8 bases short, with 19 bases between. The length of the CDR3 is 16 residues. This chain's CDR3 is CASSPKGRGLDSPLHF. CDR3 bases read: TGTGCCAGCAGCCCTAAGGGCCGAGGTCTGGATTCACCC.

There are many counts of this clone. The CDR3 is cut off 3 residues early in the read; its end comes from the germline J gene. The chain joins TRBV5-1 to TRBJ2-3, with 9 bases that match TRBD2. Germline V CDR1 and CDR2: SGHRS, YFSETQ. This CDR3 has 15 amino acids. Trimming cost V 4 bases and J 2 bases; bases outside gene matches: 5. Partial CDR3 DNA: TGCGCCAGCAGCCAGGCGGGAGGGCCCACAGATACG. As protein: CASSQAGGPTDT. The CDR3 in full is CASSQAGGPTDTQYF.

In its sample, this clone was seen many times. The read halts 3 residues ahead of the CDR3 end, with the missing end drawn from the germline J gene. This chain uses TRBV28 with TRBJ2-7, with 10 bases aligning to TRBD1. The CDR3 covers 14 residues. V shed 4 bases, J shed 6 bases, and the junction held 6 bases outside the gene matches. Germline assignment: CDR1 MDHEN and CDR2 SYDVKM. CDR3 bases read: TGTGCCAGCAGTTCCGGGACAGGGGATCTCGAG. Its protein is CASSSGTGDLE. The full CDR3 reads CASSSGTGDLEQYF. The complete variable domain, with remaining parts taken from reference TRBV28 and TRBJ2-7, reads DVKVTQSSRYLVKRTGEKVFLECVQDMDHENMFWYRQDPGLGLRLIYFSYDVKMKEKGDIPEGYSVSREKKERFSLILESASTNQTSMYLCASSSGTGDLEQYFGPGTRLTVT.

This clone was found many times. The CDR3: CASSLGGTHTDTQYF. The CDR3 DNA, read in part, is TGTGCCAGCAGCTTAGGTGGGACACACACAGATACG. This rearrangement joins TRBV13 to TRBJ2-3; a weak D match, TRBD1 (6 bases). The CDR3 is cut off 3 residues early in the read; its end comes from the germline J gene. The germline V gene encodes CDR1 PRHDT and CDR2 FYEKMQ (reference sequence). V shed 0 bases and J shed 2 bases, with 9 bases lying between them. The CDR3 is made up of 15 amino acids.

The sample holds many counts of this clone. The sequence runs out 3 residues before the end of the CDR3; the remainder is reconstructed from the germline J gene. V is TRBV28 and J is TRBJ1-2; tentatively, D is TRBD1 (5 bases). The V gene's germline CDR1 is MDHEN and CDR2 SYDVKM. V was trimmed by 2 bases and J by 1 base, leaving 11 bases between them. This CDR3 contains 15 residues. The CDR3 loop is CASSLLQALNYGYTF. The sequenced CDR3 bases are TGTGCCAGCAGTTTACTACAGGCGCTTAACTATGGC.

This clone was counted at least ten times. The sequenced fragment ends 3 residues before the CDR3 boundary, so the rest is inferred from the germline J gene. The chain combines TRBV18 with TRBJ2-7; 9 positions match TRBD2. CDR3 length: 15 residues. Trimming removed 3 bases from V and 0 bases from J; junction bases left unmatched: 3. Germline CDR1 reads KGHSH; CDR2 reads LQKENI. CDR3 loop: CASSPTSGPSYEQYF. CDR3 DNA, as far as it was read: TGTGCCAGCTCACCGACTAGCGGACCCTCCTACGAG.

This clone was seen many times. The sequenced CDR3 bases are TGCGCCAGCAGTCGCGAAACAGGGGGGGGACCTGAA. Residues: CASSRETGGGPE. The whole CDR3 reads CASSRETGGGPEAFF. The rearrangement joins TRBV5-1 to TRBJ1-1; the match to TRBD1 covers 8 bases. Read coverage stops 3 residues before the CDR3 terminus; the germline J gene supplies the remainder. Germline-derived CDR1 and CDR2 are SGHRS and YFSETQ. J lost 6 bases, V lost 5 bases, and 12 bases had no gene match. The CDR3 is 15 amino acids.

This clone was counted ten times or more. The read ends 3 residues early relative to the CDR3; the germline J gene fills the gap. The chain has TRBV10-3 and TRBJ2-3; tentative D call: TRBD2 (5 bases). This CDR3 comprises 15 residues. CDR1 is ENHRY, CDR2 SYGVKD, per germline. The germline V and J ends were trimmed by 0 bases and 5 bases, with 12 bases remaining between them. The covered CDR3 bases are TGTGCCATCAGTGAGTCGCTAGCAAACCGAGATACG. Translating it yields CAISESLANRDT. The whole CDR3 protein is CAISESLANRDTQYF.

This clone was detected ten times or more. Coverage ceases 3 residues before the CDR3 finishes, and the germline J gene fills in the end. V is TRBV5-1 and J is TRBJ2-1, with 9 positions matching TRBD1. The CDR3 spans 15 residues. Germline-derived CDR1 and CDR2 are SGHRS and YFSETQ. After removal of 0 bases from V and 4 bases from J, the junction contained 2 bases not matched to a gene. This CDR3 is CASSLEGTGYNEQFF. The part of the CDR3 DNA that was read is TGCGCCAGCAGCTTGGAAGGGACAGGGTACAATGAG.

This clone was seen at least ten times. The read ends 3 residues shy of where the CDR3 ends; the end is completed using the germline J gene. The chain employs TRBV12-5 and TRBJ2-6; D possibly corresponds to TRBD1 (7 bases). CDR3 size: 19 residues. From germline, CDR1 is LGHNT and CDR2 FRNRAP. The V end was cut by 0 bases, the J end by 4 bases, with 19 bases between. The CDR3 here is CASGLVRRGLLLGANVLTF. CDR3 DNA, as far as it was read: TGTGCTAGTGGTTTGGTACGGAGGGGGCTTTTGCTCGGGGCCAACGTC.

This clone has a count of ten or more. The read is 3 residues too short to cover the CDR3 end, so that end is filled in from the germline J gene. The rearrangement links TRBV19 to TRBJ2-2; TRBD2 aligns across 10 bases. This CDR3 contains 20 residues. V trimming: 4 bases; J trimming: 0 bases; junction bases outside the gene matches: 14. Looked up from germline, CDR1 is LNHDA and CDR2 is SQIVND (reference sequence). The CDR3 reads CASSTRGPGLARTNTGELFF. Partial CDR3 DNA: TGTGCCAGTAGTACCAGGGGACCGGGACTAGCGAGGACGAACACCGGGGAG.

Incomplete CDR3 DNA: TGTGCCAGCAAAGAGGGGAAGCCCATTGCCGTTCGAACAACCTATGGC. Translation gives CASKEGKPIAVRTTYG. The complete CDR3 protein is CASKEGKPIAVRTTYGYTF. The chain joins TRBV6-7 to TRBJ1-2; possible D gene TRBD1, 5 bases. The CDR3 goes on 3 residues after the read ends, and that part is filled in from the germline J gene. Being an ORF, TRBV6-7 has a function that is uncertain. The CDR3 spans 19 residues. V gave up 7 bases and J gave up 4 bases, with 31 bases separating them.

This clone was found many times. The missing CDR3 end, 3 residues past where the read stops, is filled in from the germline J gene. The J gene is TRBJ2-1, the V gene TRBV6-2 or TRBV6-3; the D gene is possibly TRBD1 (6 bases). From germline, CDR1 is MNHEY and CDR2 SVGEGT. Trimming removed 7 bases from V and 4 bases from J, with 20 bases in between. The CDR3 length is 16 residues. Partial CDR3 DNA: TGTGCCAGCAAGAAGTTGGGGGCCGCAGGATACAATGAG. It yields the protein CASKKLGAAGYNE. The complete CDR3 protein is CASKKLGAAGYNEQFF.